One sample yielded the 4 T cell receptor beta chains listed below, sequenced in a study of glioma-infiltrating T cells. Using RNA template, CDR3s of TCR alpha and beta were amplified with iRepertoire arm-PCR. One entry per CDR3 protein, called by TCRdb with MiXCR from the multiplex PCR reads. The table includes under 200,000 distinct CDR3 sequences, about 46% detected once. Specimen: glioma tissue, nonneoplastic brain tissue, or PBMCs (not recorded which). The receptor set was obtained from a human donor with low-grade glioma or glioblastoma, undergoing nonglioma brain surgery, or in good health (not recorded which).

Concerning this clonotype itself: This may come from a read error, since a much larger clone is one base off. The chain combines TRBV14 with TRBJ2-1, with D hard to call. The CDR3 loop spans 13 amino acids. Looked up from germline, CDR1 is SGHDN and CDR2 is FVKESK. The CDR3 is CASSQVGRNEKFF. The CDR3, as DNA: TGTGCCAGCAGCCAAGTTGGCCGAAATGAGAAGTTCTTC.

This clonotype appeared a few times. The chain employs TRBV19 and TRBJ2-7, with 10 bases identical to TRBD1. Germline V gene data show CDR1 as LNHDA and CDR2 as SQIVND (reference sequence). CDR3 length equals 14 residues. J lost 2 bases, V lost 3 bases, and 1 base had no gene match. The CDR3: CASSIGTGAYEQYF. CDR3 DNA sequence: TGTGCCAGTAGTATCGGGACAGGGGCCTACGAGCAGTACTTC.

This clonotype was recorded many times. This chain uses TRBV7-6 with TRBJ2-3; possible D gene TRBD1, 6 bases. The length of the CDR3 is 14 residues. Germline CDR1 reads SGHVS; CDR2 reads FNYEAQ. V was pared by 2 bases and J by 5 bases, with 11 bases between. The CDR3 nucleotides are TGTGCCAGCAGCTTAAGCGGACAGCAAGATACGCAGTATTTT. It codes for CASSLSGQQDTQYF.

CDR3 bases: TGTGCCAGCAGTTTCGAGGGCAGCAATCAGCCCCAGCATTTT. It specifies CASSFEGSNQPQHF. The chain uses TRBV6-1 and TRBJ1-5; D is unclear. The germline V gene has CDR1 MNHNS and CDR2 SASEGT. The CDR3 length is 14 residues. V shed 5 bases and J shed 1 base, with 9 bases lying between them.